Presented here are 28 T cell receptor beta chains from one specimen sequenced in a study of beta chain features in type 1 diabetes. The sequenced template was cDNA made from the entire isolated RNA. TCRdb keeps only in-frame clones here, not all; method: immunoSEQ multiplex PCR. The repertoire includes under 450,000 clones, around 14% of them detected once, and less than 0.04% sits in the top ten. Sequencing was performed on naive CD4+ T cells from blood. Every receptor here comes from a man aged 30-40 years in good health.

The J gene is TRBJ2-3, the V gene TRBV6-5; D not resolved. Trimming took off 1 base at V and 1 base at J, with 9 bases between the two ends. Germline V gene lookup returns CDR1 MNHEY and CDR2 SVGAGI. This CDR3 is built from 15 residues. The CDR3 DNA reads TGTGCCAGCAGTTACTTAGGCTCAGGCACAGATACGCAGTATTTT. It is translated as CASSYLGSGTDTQYF.

V is TRBV6-5 and J is TRBJ1-6; D perhaps matches TRBD1 (5 bases). Trimming pared 7 bases from V and 6 bases from J, leaving 10 bases between. Per germline, CDR1 MNHEY and CDR2 SVGAGI. The CDR3 is made up of 13 amino acids. The CDR3, as DNA: TGTGCCAGCACCCGACAGTTTAATTCACCCCTCCACTTT. Its protein is CASTRQFNSPLHF.

This clone was observed a handful of times. V gene TRBV29-1 combines with J gene TRBJ2-7, with D possibly being TRBD2 (7 bases). Trimming removed 5 bases from V and 7 bases from J, with 15 bases in between. Germline V lookup: CDR1 SQVTM, CDR2 ANQGSEA. This CDR3 contains 12 residues. The CDR3 nucleotides read TGCAGCGTTCGCCAGGGAGGGGGAGAGCAGTACTTC. It encodes CSVRQGGGEQYF.

The rearrangement links TRBV4-2 to TRBJ2-5; 10 positions agree with TRBD2. Per germline, CDR1 LGHNA and CDR2 YNFKEQ. The CDR3 totals 19 residues. Trimming took 0 bases from V and 5 from J; bases not matched to a gene: 15. The CDR3 region has the DNA TGTGCCAGCAGCCAAGATCTTCGGGGGAGACTAGCGGGCTTGGAGACCCAGTACTTC. It translates to CASSQDLRGRLAGLETQYF.

The chain joins TRBV27 to TRBJ2-1; possible D gene TRBD2, 6 bases. V was shortened by 5 bases and J by 6 bases, with 17 bases between the two germline ends. From germline, CDR1 is MNHEY and CDR2 SMNVEV (reference sequence). The length of the CDR3 is 15 residues. The CDR3 loop reads CASSQVAGIRNEQFF. The CDR3 DNA is TGTGCCAGCAGTCAGGTGGCGGGAATCCGCAATGAGCAGTTCTTC.

This clone was counted only a few times. V and J are TRBV30 and TRBJ2-1; TRBD2 matches 7 bases. CDR3 size: 15 residues. From germline, CDR1 is GTSNPN and CDR2 SVGIG (reference sequence). Trimming cost V 2 bases and J 0 bases; bases outside gene matches: 4. This chain's CDR3 is CAWSSSGTSYNEQFF. In nucleotides, the CDR3 is TGTGCCTGGAGTTCTAGCGGTACCTCCTACAATGAGCAGTTCTTC.

This clone was found a few times. The chain joins TRBV6-5 to TRBJ1-2, with 7 bases matching TRBD1. The CDR3 runs 14 residues. Germline assignment: CDR1 MNHEY and CDR2 SVGAGI. After removal of 6 bases from V and 8 bases from J, the junction contained 12 bases not matched to a gene. The CDR3 reads CASSTNRGENGYTF. CDR3 nucleotide sequence: TGTGCCAGCAGCACGAACAGGGGCGAGAACGGCTACACCTTC.

The chain recombines TRBV11-1 with TRBJ2-6; D gene unclear. The length of the CDR3 is 19 residues. Trimming left V 0 bases short and J 0 bases short, with 15 bases between. Germline V gene lookup returns CDR1 SGHAT and CDR2 FQDESV (reference sequence). As DNA, the CDR3 is TGTGCCAGCAGCTTAGCATATGCAGGACCTTTCTCTGGGGCCAACGTCCTGACTTTC. As protein: CASSLAYAGPFSGANVLTF.

V and J are TRBV10-3 and TRBJ2-5; TRBD1 agrees at 12 bases. This CDR3 has 16 amino acids. Germline V CDR1 and CDR2: ENHRY, SYGVKD. With 3 bases clipped from V and 5 bases from J, the junction kept 7 bases outside the gene matches. The CDR3 loop reads CAISDPGTGGRETQYF. In nucleotides, the CDR3 is TGTGCCATCAGTGACCCCGGGACAGGGGGCCGGGAGACCCAGTACTTC.

The gene calls are TRBV30 and TRBJ1-2; D is possibly TRBD1 (5 bases). The V end lost 3 bases, the J end lost 3 bases, and 8 bases lay between the germline ends. Germline V CDR1 and CDR2: GTSNPN, SVGIG (reference sequence). The CDR3 contains 12 residues. This CDR3 reads CAWRQVDYGYTF. DNA of the CDR3: TGTGCCTGGAGACAGGTTGACTATGGCTACACCTTC.

This clone showed up just once. This sequence joins TRBV27 and TRBJ1-1; tentatively, D is TRBD1 (6 bases). V was pared by 6 bases and J by 10 bases, with 21 bases between. This CDR3 is 14 amino acids long. The V gene's germline CDR1 is MNHEY and CDR2 SMNVEV (reference sequence). The CDR3 coding sequence is TGTGCCAGCAGGCAGGGTCCGGGGGCACCGGGAGCTTTCTTT. Its protein product is CASRQGPGAPGAFF.

The V call is TRBV5-6, the J call TRBJ1-2; 7 nucleotides align to TRBD1. V was clipped by 4 bases and J by 7 bases; unmatched bases: 10. The CDR3 totals 14 residues. Germline loops: CDR1 SGHDT, CDR2 YYEEEE. The CDR3 region has the DNA TGTGCCAGCAGCCGGACGAAGGGGGCAAGTGGCTACACCTTC. Amino acid sequence: CASSRTKGASGYTF.

This chain connects TRBV9 to TRBJ1-5; D unclear. The CDR3 spans 14 residues. V was pared by 0 bases and J by 5 bases, with 9 bases between. The germline V gene encodes CDR1 SGDLS and CDR2 YYNGEE. DNA for the CDR3: TGTGCCAGCAGCGTAGGTCAACAACATCAGCCCCAGCATTTT. Amino acids: CASSVGQQHQPQHF. Complete variable domain (other parts from reference TRBV9 and TRBJ1-5): DSGVTQTPKHLITATGQRVTLRCSPRSGDLSVYWYQQSLDQGLQFLIQYYNGEERAKGNILERFSAQQFPDLHSELNLSSLELGDSALYFCASSVGQQHQPQHFGDGTRLSIL.

This clone was seen a handful of times. The chain couples TRBV7-2 to TRBJ1-1; D ambiguous. CDR3 length: 15 amino acids. Trimming took 2 bases from V and 0 from J, leaving 10 bases between them. Looked up from germline, CDR1 is SGHTA and CDR2 is FQGNSA. The CDR3 reads CASSLSVALNTEAFF. The CDR3 nucleotides are TGTGCCAGCAGCTTAAGTGTGGCGTTGAACACTGAAGCTTTCTTT.

In its sample, this clone was seen a few times. J is TRBJ2-2 and V is TRBV30; 9 bases are shared with TRBD2. This CDR3 has 16 amino acids. V lost 0 bases and J lost 4; bases outside the gene matches: 6. Germline V gene lookup returns CDR1 GTSNPN and CDR2 SVGIG (reference sequence). CDR3 sequence reads: CAWSVLSGSITGELFF. As DNA, the CDR3 is TGTGCCTGGAGTGTACTTAGCGGGAGTATCACCGGGGAGCTGTTTTTT. Together with reference TRBV30 and TRBJ2-2, the CDR3 gives the full variable domain: SQTIHQWPATLVQPVGSPLSLECTVEGTSNPNLYWYRQAAGRGLQLLFYSVGIGQISSEVPQNLSASRPQDRQFILSSKKLLLSDSGFYLCAWSVLSGSITGELFFGEGSRLTVL.

The table lists this clone with a few counts. In DNA, the CDR3 is TGTGCCAGCATGGTAGGCTGGCGGGCTAGCACAGATACGCAGTATTTT. This translates into CASMVGWRASTDTQYF. V is TRBV11-2 and J is TRBJ2-3; D possibly corresponds to TRBD2 (5 bases). The CDR3 contains 16 residues. The V gene lost 7 bases and the J gene lost 0 bases, with 17 bases spanning the gap. CDR1 is SGHAT and CDR2 is FQNNGV in the germline V gene. Together with reference TRBV11-2 and TRBJ2-3, the CDR3 gives the full variable domain: EAGVAQSPRYKIIEKRQSVAFWCNPISGHATLYWYQQILGQGPKLLIQFQNNGVVDDSQLPKDRFSAERLKGVDSTLKIQPAKLEDSAVYLCASMVGWRASTDTQYFGPGTRLTVL.

There are a few counts of this clone. J is TRBJ2-5 and V is TRBV6-1; perhaps TRBD1 as D (6 bases). This CDR3 is built from 15 residues. The ends were cut back, 2 bases at V and 1 base at J, with 11 bases in the middle. Germline CDR1 reads MNHNS; CDR2 reads SASEGT. CDR3 amino acids: CASSESRTVQETQYF. Written as DNA, the CDR3 is TGTGCCAGCAGTGAAAGCCGGACAGTCCAAGAGACCCAGTACTTC.

The rearrangement links TRBV4-3 to TRBJ1-1; D call uncertain. V lost 1 base and J 4 bases, leaving 10 bases between the germline ends. Germline assignment: CDR1 LGHNA and CDR2 YSLEER. CDR3 size: 14 residues. CDR3 region: CASSQGVASTEAFF. The CDR3 DNA follows: TGCGCCAGCAGCCAAGGTGTGGCGAGCACTGAAGCTTTCTTT.

This chain links TRBV4-1 with TRBJ2-2; 9 positions agree with TRBD1. V trimming: 4 bases; J trimming: 0 bases; junction bases outside the gene matches: 6. The V gene's germline CDR1 is MGHRA and CDR2 YSYEKL. CDR3 length equals 17 residues. This CDR3 is CASSLLTGGTNTGELFF. DNA of the CDR3: TGCGCCAGCAGCCTGCTAACAGGGGGCACGAACACCGGGGAGCTGTTTTTT.

The CDR3 nucleotides read TGTGCCAGCTCACCAAGGACAGCGAACACCGGGGAGCTGTTTTTT. Translating gives CASSPRTANTGELFF. The chain employs TRBV18 and TRBJ2-2, with D possibly being TRBD1 (6 bases). V shed 2 bases and J shed 0 bases, with 7 bases lying between them. The CDR3 spans 15 residues. CDR1 and CDR2 (germline): KGHSH, LQKENI.

The CDR3 region is CASSPNRLGRETQYF. CDR3 DNA: TGTGCCAGCAGCCCAAACAGGCTGGGGCGCGAGACCCAGTACTTC. The chain combines TRBV7-9 with TRBJ2-5; D perhaps matches TRBD1 (5 bases). The V gene lost 5 bases and the J gene lost 5 bases, with 18 bases spanning the gap. The CDR3 spans 15 residues. CDR1 is SEHNR, CDR2 FQNEAQ, per germline (reference sequence).

The chain combines TRBV15 with TRBJ2-6, with TRBD1 matching over 12 bases. V trimming: 4 bases; J trimming: 0 bases; junction bases outside the gene matches: 4. Per the germline V gene, CDR1 is LNHNV and CDR2 is YYDKDF (reference sequence). The CDR3 consists of 18 residues. For the CDR3, the DNA is TGTGCCACCAGCAAAGGGACAGGGGGCCTCTCTGGGGCCAACGTCCTGACTTTC. As protein: CATSKGTGGLSGANVLTF.

About this clone: A read error may account for a junction end that differs from germline. The V and J genes are TRBV9 and TRBJ1-2, with 7 positions matching TRBD1. The germline gives CDR1 SGDLS, CDR2 YYNGEE. This CDR3 is 14 amino acids long. As DNA, the CDR3 is TGTGCCAGCACCGTATTCCCGGGACAGTCTGGCTACACCTTC. This encodes CASTVFPGQSGYTF. The variable domain in full, with the rest retrieved from reference TRBV9 and TRBJ1-2, is DSGVTQTPKHLITATGQRVTLRCSPRSGDLSVYWYQQSLDQGLQFLIQYYNGEERAKGNILERFSAQQFPDLHSELNLSSLELGDSALYFCASTVFPGQSGYTFGSGTRLTVV.

This clone was counted between two and nine times. This sequence joins TRBV4-1 and TRBJ1-1, with no clear D. Trimming pared 2 bases from V and 2 bases from J, leaving 18 bases between. CDR1 is MGHRA and CDR2 is YSYEKL in the germline V gene. The length of the CDR3 is 17 residues. The chain's CDR3 is CASSQIKLGSGNTEAFF. The CDR3 region has the DNA TGCGCCAGCAGCCAAATTAAACTAGGTTCTGGAAACACTGAAGCTTTCTTT.

The rearrangement joins TRBV9 to TRBJ1-6, with D perhaps TRBD1 (5 bases). The CDR3 extends over 14 amino acids. The V end lost 0 bases, the J end lost 12 bases, and 13 bases lay between the germline ends. Germline V gene data show CDR1 as SGDLS and CDR2 as YYNGEE. The CDR3, as DNA: TGTGCCAGCAGCGTAGCTACAGGTGGGGGACCCCTCCACTTT. Encoded protein: CASSVATGGGPLHF.

This rearrangement joins TRBV21-1 to TRBJ2-7; TRBD2, the D gene given by the table, was not confirmed from the DNA. TRBV21-1 is a documented pseudogene. The CDR3 spans 16 residues. Here the CDR3 reads CASSSWREVYRYEQYV. DNA of the CDR3: TGTGCCAGCAGCAGTTGGCGGGAGGTTTACAGGTACGAGCAGTACGTC.

This clone appeared a few times. The V and J genes are TRBV29-1 and TRBJ2-1; D may match TRBD1 or TRBD2 (5 bases each). The V end was cut by 4 bases, the J end by 8 bases, with 12 bases between. CDR1 and CDR2 from the germline V gene are SQVTM and ANQGSEA. The CDR3 has 12 residues. The CDR3 here is CSVGKGTYEQFF. Written as DNA, the CDR3 is TGCAGCGTTGGAAAAGGGACGTATGAGCAGTTCTTC.

The sample holds a few counts of this clone. The chain links TRBV6-1 to TRBJ2-7; possible D gene TRBD1, 7 bases. Germline V CDR1 and CDR2: MNHNS, SASEGT. CDR3 size: 15 residues. With 4 bases removed from V and 4 bases from J, the gap between germline ends came to 17 bases. CDR3 amino acids: CASSAEGTRGYEQYV. The CDR3 nucleotides read TGTGCCAGCAGTGCGGAGGGGACCAGGGGGTACGAGCAGTACGTC.